These T cell receptor beta chains were read from a single sample in a study of cytomegalovirus exposure and HLA in healthy donors. Repertoires were generated with immunoSEQ multiplex PCR, while TCRdb's copy carries only in-frame clones and drops some. The sample shows approximately 170,000 clones, approximately 80% of them seen only once. The sequencing sample was made of PBMCs. Every receptor here comes from a woman aged 50 to 60 in good health and CMV-seropositive. Each CDR3 is given with its conserved first and last residue. A D gene is named only where the DNA matches it firmly. Size is omitted from some rows. Given values are once, few, many or a class for expanded clones.

V gene	clone size	J gene	D gene	CDR3 DNA	CDR3 protein
TRBV21-1	.	TRBJ2-1	.	TGTGCCAGCAGCAAATGCCCCTCGACACCGGGAGGTTACAATGAGCAGTTCTTC	CASSKCPSTPGGYNEQFF
TRBV10-2	.	TRBJ2-2	TRBD2	TGCGCCAGCGGACTAGCGGGGCGATATACCGGGGAGCTGTTTTTT	CASGLAGRYTGELFF
TRBV28	once	TRBJ2-7	.	TGTGCCAGCAGTTTATCGCAGGGCTACTACGAGCAGTACTTC	CASSLSQGYYEQYF
TRBV6-5	.	TRBJ2-7	TRBD1	TGTGCCAGCAGTTCAGTCAGGGGGTACGAGCAGTACTTC	CASSSVRGYEQYF
TRBV5-1	.	TRBJ2-2	TRBD1	TGCGCCAGCAGCGCCGGACAGGGGAGGTCATTCGGGGAGCTGTTTTTT	CASSAGQGRSFGELFF
TRBV11-3	few	TRBJ2-1	.	TGTGCCAGCAGCTTAGCGGGAAACAATGAGCAGTTCTTC	CASSLAGNNEQFF
TRBV10-1	.	TRBJ1-1	.	TGCGCCAGCAGTGAGTCTGGGGGCGGCACTGAAGCTTTCTTT	CASSESGGGTEAFF
TRBV21-1	.	TRBJ2-7	.	TGTGCCAGCAGCAAAAGGTCACTAGAAGGTACCCACGAGCAGTACTTC	CASSKRSLEGTHEQYF
TRBV4-2	few	TRBJ2-5	.	TGTGCCAGCAGCCAAGAAAGGAGGGAAGAGACCCAGTACTTC	CASSQERREETQYF
TRBV28	.	TRBJ2-5	TRBD2	TGTGCCAGCAGCGAGCGGGAGACAGAAGAGACCCAGTACTTC	CASSERETEETQYF
TRBV6-6	few	TRBJ1-2	TRBD1	TGTGCCAGCAGCCTCAAGACAGGGACTAGTAACTATGGCTACACCTTC	CASSLKTGTSNYGYTF
TRBV6-6	.	TRBJ2-3	.	TGTGCCAGCAGTTACGTCAGGAAGGCCGACACAGATACGCAGTATTTT	CASSYVRKADTDTQYF
TRBV5-1	few	TRBJ2-7	TRBD1	TGCGCCAGCAGCCGCAGCGGGACAGGGGTATCCGAGCAGTACTTC	CASSRSGTGVSEQYF
TRBV7-2	.	TRBJ2-7	TRBD2	TGTGCCAGCAGCTTAAGGCGGGGGGGCGGGGAGCAGTACTTC	CASSLRRGGGEQYF
TRBV2	.	TRBJ2-7	.	TGTGCCAGCAGTGAAATCCTAGTAGGTGTGTACGAGCAGTACTTC	CASSEILVGVYEQYF
TRBV6-6	.	TRBJ2-1	.	TGTGCCAGCAGTACCCTGGCAGGGAAATCGAATGAGCAGTTCTTC	CASSTLAGKSNEQFF
TRBV29-1	.	TRBJ2-2	TRBD2	TGCAGCGTCTCCGGCGGACTAGCGTACACCGGGGAGCTGTTTTTT	CSVSGGLAYTGELFF
TRBV7-6	.	TRBJ2-1	.	TGTGCCACCGCGAGGAGTGGACAGAGCGAGCAGTTCTTC	CATARSGQSEQFF
TRBV5-1	few	TRBJ1-3	.	TGCGCCAGCAGCTTCATGGCAGGGGAAGGAAACACCATATATTTT	CASSFMAGEGNTIYF
TRBV7-9	.	TRBJ2-7	TRBD1	TGTGCCAGCAGCCCCTACCAGACAGGGTTCCACGAGCAGTACTTC	CASSPYQTGFHEQYF
TRBV5-1	few	TRBJ2-1	.	TGCGCCAGCAGCTTGGAGGCAGGGGCCTACAATGAGCAGTTCTTC	CASSLEAGAYNEQFF
TRBV7-2	.	TRBJ2-3	.	TGTGCCAGCAGCTTAGGGCCCCCAGATACGCAGTATTTT	CASSLGPPDTQYF
TRBV4-3	.	TRBJ2-7	.	TGCGCCAGCAGCCAAGCCCCGGAGCCTATATACGAGCAGTACTTC	CASSQAPEPIYEQYF
TRBV27	.	TRBJ2-2	TRBD2	TGTGCCAGCAGTTTCTCTTCCTACCAGACTAGCGGGAGTACCGGGGAGCTGTTTTTT	CASSFSSYQTSGSTGELFF
TRBV4-2	many	TRBJ1-2	TRBD1	TGTGCCAGCAGCCAAGATTTAGAAAGAACAGGGGGTCTTCACTATGGCTACACCTTC	CASSQDLERTGGLHYGYTF
TRBV2	.	TRBJ2-7	TRBD1	TGTGCCAGCAAACAGGGGGGAACCTACGAGCAGTACTTC	CASKQGGTYEQYF
TRBV27	.	TRBJ1-5	.	TGTGCCAGCAGTTTATCCGCGGGCGGGGGTAATCAGCCCCAGCATTTT	CASSLSAGGGNQPQHF
TRBV25-1	few	TRBJ2-5	TRBD2	TGTGCCAGCGGAGCGGGGGGGCTCCAAGAGACCCAGTACTTC	CASGAGGLQETQYF
TRBV7-2	once	TRBJ1-5	.	TGTGCCAGCAGCACCAGGACAGAGAATCAGCCCCAGCATTTT	CASSTRTENQPQHF
TRBV7-9	.	TRBJ2-3	TRBD2	TGTGCCAGCAGCTTAGGAAGGACTAGCGGGGACAGCACAGATACGCAGTATTTT	CASSLGRTSGDSTDTQYF
TRBV6-1	.	TRBJ1-1	TRBD1	TGTGCCAGCAGTAAAGGGAGGGGGCCGAACACTGAAGCTTTCTTT	CASSKGRGPNTEAFF
TRBV9	.	TRBJ1-2	.	TGTGCCAGCAGCGGGCAGGGGTTTTATGGCTACACCTTC	CASSGQGFYGYTF
TRBV2	.	TRBJ2-1	TRBD2	TGTGCCAGCACCGGGACTAGAGGGAGAAATGAGCAGTTCTTC	CASTGTRGRNEQFF
TRBV11-2	.	TRBJ1-5	.	TGTGCCAGCAGCTTGTCAGGGGTGTATCAGCCCCAGCATTTT	CASSLSGVYQPQHF
TRBV5-1	few	TRBJ1-2	TRBD1	TGCGCCAGCAGCAGCGACCGGGGACAGGACTATGGCTACACCTTC	CASSSDRGQDYGYTF
TRBV28	.	TRBJ1-1	TRBD1	TGTGCCACCAGAACAGGGGGGAACACTGAAGCTTTCTTT	CATRTGGNTEAFF
TRBV9	.	TRBJ2-3	.	TGTGCCAGCAGCGTAGTTGGGGGGAGCACAGATACGCAGTATTTT	CASSVVGGSTDTQYF
TRBV19	.	TRBJ1-5	TRBD1	TGTGCCAGTAAAGGGGGAAGTGACAGGGGCGGCAATCAGCCCCAGCATTTT	CASKGGSDRGGNQPQHF
TRBV4-3	few	TRBJ2-3	.	TGCGCCAGCAGCTCAAGCTTAGCGGAAAGGGGTACGCAGTATTTT	CASSSSLAERGTQYF
TRBV18	large	TRBJ1-3	.	TGTGCCAGCTCACTTCAGACACCCCCCTCTGGAAACACCATATATTTT	CASSLQTPPSGNTIYF
TRBV11-2	.	TRBJ2-7	.	TGTGCCAGCAGCGCTCAGGGTCGATACGAGCAGTACTTC	CASSAQGRYEQYF
TRBV4-3	once	TRBJ2-1	TRBD1	TGCGCCAGCAGCCAAGGGGACAGTCCCCTGGGGCACAATGAGCAGTTCTTC	CASSQGDSPLGHNEQFF
TRBV7-3	.	TRBJ1-6	.	TGTGCCAGCAGCTTAGGAGGGATCAATTCACCCCTCCACTTT	CASSLGGINSPLHF
TRBV19	.	TRBJ1-4	TRBD1	TGTGCCAGTAGTATGGGGACAGGGAAGGAAAAACTGTTTTTT	CASSMGTGKEKLFF
TRBV5-4	.	TRBJ2-1	TRBD1	TGTGCCAGCAGCACGGGACAGGATCCCTACAATGAGCAGTTCTTC	CASSTGQDPYNEQFF
TRBV7-2	.	TRBJ1-5	.	TGTGCCAGCAGCCCGTCAGGGTATCAGCCCCAGCATTTT	CASSPSGYQPQHF
TRBV4-3	few	TRBJ2-3	.	TGCGCCAGCAGCCAAGAAACAGGGAGCACAGATACGCAGTATTTT	CASSQETGSTDTQYF
TRBV29-1	few	TRBJ2-3	TRBD2	TGCAGCGTTGTAGGCGGGGGGGCCTCTTCGCGCACAGATACGCAGTATTTT	CSVVGGGASSRTDTQYF
TRBV10-2	.	TRBJ2-7	.	TGCGCCAGCCTTACAGGGAAGGTTTATCGGGAGCAGTACTTC	CASLTGKVYREQYF
TRBV10-3	.	TRBJ2-2	TRBD2	TGTGCCATCAAGGCGGGAGGGCCCACCGGGGAGCTGTTTTTT	CAIKAGGPTGELFF
TRBV7-6	.	TRBJ1-1	.	TGTGCCAGCAGCTTAGAGCCCGTCACTGAAGCTTTCTTT	CASSLEPVTEAFF
TRBV6-1	.	TRBJ1-1	.	TGTGCCAGCAGTGACAGCGGGCGGTCATATAACACTGAAGCTTTCTTT	CASSDSGRSYNTEAFF
TRBV4-3	few	TRBJ1-2	.	TGCGCCAGCAGCCAAGATTTCGGGGTTACGGGCTACACCTTC	CASSQDFGVTGYTF
TRBV4-1	once	TRBJ2-7	TRBD1	TGCGCCAGCAGCCAAGAGGGGACAGCATTCTACGAGCAGTACTTC	CASSQEGTAFYEQYF
TRBV6-1	once	TRBJ2-5	TRBD1	TGTGCCAGCAGTGACGAGGGACAGGGGCTGATACACGAGACCCAGTACTTC	CASSDEGQGLIHETQYF